This T cell receptor (beta chain) was sequenced during a study of cytomegalovirus exposure and HLA in healthy donors. Regarding the study as a whole: In a later analysis, productive TCRs from donors in an Asian-associated ancestry cluster reportedly carried fewer N-insertions than the cohort mean. Being productive about 90% or about 30% of the time was typical of most TCR beta V segments in an earlier analysis. The study flagged some 180 TCR beta chains as cytomegalovirus-associated.

As to this clone: The antigen is unknown.

In the PCR, 60 Vbeta and 13 Jbeta primers were used. Clones were sequenced by immunoSEQ multiplex PCR, and TCRdb holds only the in-frame ones, with some missing. The sample's table shows approximately 140,000 clones. Germline V gene data show CDR1 as KGHSH and CDR2 as LQKENI. The CDR3 totals 14 residues. V lost 5 bases, J lost 3 bases, and 4 bases stayed unmatched. V is TRBV18 and J is TRBJ2-5; 9 bases agree with TRBD2. The source material was PBMCs. The origin of this receptor is a woman aged 45-65 years in good health and CMV-seronegative. CDR3 nucleotides: TGTGCCAGCTCAACTCGCGGGAGGGAAGAGACCCAGTACTTC. It specifies CASSTRGREETQYF.